The 18 T cell receptor beta chains given below trace back to one sample, sequenced in a study of OX40 agonist ivuxolimab in advanced cancers. This table comes from immunoSEQ multiplex PCR, and its TCRdb copy is limited to in-frame clones, with some not included. The table has 55,000 to 80,000 clones, about 88% seen once; the top ten hold approximately 2%. The sample was CD4+ or CD8+ T cells sorted from blood, taken in a trial of the OX40 agonist ivuxolimab. Receptor source: an adult with an advanced solid tumor such as melanoma, head and neck, liver or kidney cancer.

Only one count was recorded for this clone. The CDR3 DNA is TGCGCCAGCAGCTTCGGGACTAGCGGGAGCCCGAATACGCAGTATTTT. It codes for CASSFGTSGSPNTQYF. This chain links TRBV5-1 with TRBJ2-3; 14 nucleotides agree with TRBD2. Trimming cost V 2 bases and J 7 bases; bases outside gene matches: 6. CDR3 length: 16 amino acids. Germline values: CDR1 SGHRS, CDR2 YFSETQ. Together with reference TRBV5-1 and TRBJ2-3, the CDR3 gives the full variable domain: KAGVTQTPRYLIKTRGQQVTLSCSPISGHRSVSWYQQTPGQGLQFLFEYFSETQRNKGNFPGRFSGRQFSNSRSEMNVSTLELGDSALYLCASSFGTSGSPNTQYFGPGTRLTVL.

This clone was found a few times. The chain recombines TRBV5-4 with TRBJ2-7, with D possibly being TRBD1 or TRBD2 (7 bases each). The germline V gene encodes CDR1 SGHNT and CDR2 YYREEE (reference sequence). The ends were cut back, 0 bases at V and 6 bases at J, with 13 bases in the middle. The CDR3 covers 14 residues. The CDR3 sequence is CASSLGQGGVEQYF. The DNA of the CDR3 is TGTGCCAGCAGCTTGGGGCAGGGGGGGGTCGAGCAGTACTTC.

This clone showed up just once. This rearrangement joins TRBV14 to TRBJ1-6; the D is unclear. This CDR3 contains 12 residues. The V end lost 1 base, the J end lost 9 bases, and 4 bases lay between the germline ends. CDR1 and CDR2 from the germline V gene are SGHDN and FVKESK. In DNA form, the CDR3 reads TGTGCCAGCAGCCAAGGCTCTTCACCCCTCCACTTT. It specifies CASSQGSSPLHF. Full variable domain (missing parts from reference TRBV14 and TRBJ1-6): EAGVTQFPSHSVIEKGQTVTLRCDPISGHDNLYWYRRVMGKEIKFLLHFVKESKQDESGMPNNRFLAERTGGTYSTLKVQPAELEDSGVYFCASSQGSSPLHFGNGTRLTVT.

The chain links TRBV21-1 to TRBJ2-5; the table's D call of TRBD2 was not tested on the DNA. The DNA end favors TRBJ2-7, so the J call may be wrong. TRBV21-1 is deemed a pseudogene. The CDR3 extends over 16 amino acids. The CDR3 DNA reads TGTGCCAGCAGCTACGGGACTAGCGGGGCCTCCTACGAGCAGTACTTC. Its protein product is CASSYGTSGASYEQYF.

The chain links TRBV28 to TRBJ1-1; tentatively, D is TRBD1 (6 bases). CDR3 length: 13 residues. The germline V and J ends were trimmed by 2 bases and 8 bases, with 12 bases remaining between them. The germline gives CDR1 MDHEN, CDR2 SYDVKM. The CDR3 loop is CASSLTGNREAFF. The CDR3 DNA is TGTGCCAGCAGTTTAACAGGGAATAGAGAAGCTTTCTTT.

This sequence joins TRBV11-2 and TRBJ2-2; 10 bases match TRBD1. Germline trimming cut 4 bases from V and 3 bases from J; bases unmatched to any gene: 2. This CDR3 contains 15 residues. Germline CDR1 and CDR2: SGHAT and FQNNGV. CDR3 loop: CASSSGTGDTGELFF. The CDR3 coding sequence is TGTGCCAGCAGCTCCGGGACAGGGGACACCGGGGAGCTGTTTTTT.

The J gene is TRBJ1-1, the V gene TRBV5-4; no clear D. CDR1 is SGHNT, CDR2 YYREEE, per germline (reference sequence). The CDR3 loop spans 13 amino acids. Trimming took 7 bases from V and 5 from J, leaving 15 bases between them. The CDR3 DNA reads as TGTGCCAGCCGAGGGTCCCTGTCGACTGAAGCTTTCTTT. This codes for CASRGSLSTEAFF. The full variable domain, with the rest looked up from reference TRBV5-4 and TRBJ1-1, is ETGVTQSPTHLIKTRGQQVTLRCSSQSGHNTVSWYQQALGQGPQFIFQYYREEENGRGNFPPRFSGLQFPNYSSELNVNALELDDSALYLCASRGSLSTEAFFGQGTRLTVV.

This sequence joins TRBV27 and TRBJ1-5, with D possibly matching TRBD1 (6 bases). V was clipped by 7 bases and J by 0 bases, with 19 bases between them. Germline CDR1 MNHEY, CDR2 SMNVEV (reference sequence). The CDR3 is made up of 17 amino acids. The CDR3 coding sequence is TGTGCCAGCATTCCTCCTCGACAGGATCTTAGCAATCAGCCCCAGCATTTT. Translated, it gives CASIPPRQDLSNQPQHF.

This rearrangement joins TRBV19 to TRBJ1-3, with 8 bases aligning to TRBD1. J gave up 4 bases and V 4 bases, and 6 bases lay outside the gene matches. CDR1 is LNHDA, CDR2 SQIVND, per germline (reference sequence). The CDR3 is made up of 15 amino acids. CDR3 coding DNA: TGTGCCAGTAGTACCACTCGGACAGGGGGAAACACCATATATTTT. It is translated as CASSTTRTGGNTIYF.

The table lists this clone with a count of one. The identical CDR3 is also encoded by other nucleotide sequences in the sample. The chain links TRBV27 to TRBJ2-7, with TRBD2 matching over 7 bases. The CDR3 is 14 amino acids. In germline, CDR1 is MNHEY, CDR2 SMNVEV (reference sequence). V shed 5 bases and J 1 base; nucleotides not matched to a gene: 5. For the CDR3, the DNA is TGTGCCAGCAGTAGGACGGGGGGATCCTACGAGCAGTACTTC. Translating it yields CASSRTGGSYEQYF.

The chain is built from TRBV28 and TRBJ2-7; TRBD1 matches at 7 bases. CDR1 is MDHEN and CDR2 is SYDVKM in the germline V gene. The junction had 8 bases not matched to a gene; V was cut back by 6 bases and J by 0 bases. The CDR3 runs 15 residues. CDR3 loop: CASSSGQAFSYEQYF. The DNA for the CDR3 is TGTGCCAGCAGCTCCGGACAGGCCTTCTCCTACGAGCAGTACTTC.

The chain employs TRBV30 and TRBJ2-2, with 8 positions matching TRBD2. The germline CDR1 and CDR2 sequences are GTSNPN and SVGIG (reference sequence). J lost 5 bases, V lost 4 bases, and 6 bases had no gene match. The CDR3 has 14 residues. This CDR3 is CAWTTLAGTGELFF. CDR3 DNA: TGTGCCTGGACAACGTTAGCGGGGACCGGGGAGCTGTTTTTT. Variable domain in full (rest from reference TRBV30 and TRBJ2-2): SQTIHQWPATLVQPVGSPLSLECTVEGTSNPNLYWYRQAAGRGLQLLFYSVGIGQISSEVPQNLSASRPQDRQFILSSKKLLLSDSGFYLCAWTTLAGTGELFFGEGSRLTVL.

This clone has only a few counts. The chain uses TRBV5-1 and TRBJ2-1, with D possibly TRBD2 on 5 matching bases. This CDR3 region has 14 residues. From germline, CDR1 is SGHRS and CDR2 YFSETQ. V was trimmed by 6 bases and J by 5 bases, leaving 15 bases between them. This chain's CDR3 is CASKREGRDNEQFF. The CDR3 DNA follows: TGCGCCAGCAAACGGGAAGGGCGGGACAATGAGCAGTTCTTC.

The rearrangement uses TRBV4-1 and TRBJ1-1; D call uncertain. The CDR3 contains 15 residues. CDR1 is MGHRA, CDR2 YSYEKL, per germline. V was trimmed by 3 bases and J by 1 base, leaving 12 bases between them. CDR3 sequence: CASSQGRVGNTEAFF. Here the CDR3 DNA reads TGCGCCAGCAGCCAGGGGAGGGTGGGGAACACTGAAGCTTTCTTT.

This chain connects TRBV20-1 to TRBJ2-1, with D perhaps TRBD2 (6 bases). The CDR3 has 11 amino acids. CDR1 is DFQATT and CDR2 is SNEGSKA in the germline V gene (reference sequence). The V end was cut by 6 bases, the J end by 8 bases, with 11 bases between. The CDR3 here is CSARLEHEQFF. CDR3 nucleotides: TGCAGTGCAAGACTAGAGCATGAGCAGTTCTTC.

This clone has more than one count but fewer than ten. Here the CDR3 DNA reads TGTGCCTGGATCGGGGGGATGAACACTGAAGCTTTCTTT. Amino acid sequence: CAWIGGMNTEAFF. This sequence joins TRBV30 and TRBJ1-1; a possible D gene is TRBD1 (5 bases). Between the trimmed V and J ends, which lost 4 bases and 0 bases, there was a span of 9 bases. Germline CDR1 reads GTSNPN; CDR2 reads SVGIG (reference sequence). This CDR3 comprises 13 residues.

The chain employs TRBV27 and TRBJ1-5; 7 nucleotides agree with TRBD1. J was trimmed by 5 bases and V by 4 bases; bases with no gene match: 2. Per germline, CDR1 MNHEY and CDR2 SMNVEV (reference sequence). CDR3 size: 13 residues. The CDR3 spells CASSSGQHQPQHF. The DNA of the CDR3 is TGTGCCAGCAGTTCGGGACAGCATCAGCCCCAGCATTTT.

CDR3 sequence (DNA): TGTGCCAGCAGCTCCAACACCGGGCACCAAGAGACCCAGTACTTC. Translation gives CASSSNTGHQETQYF. The rearrangement joins TRBV7-2 to TRBJ2-5; D uncertain. CDR1 is SGHTA, CDR2 FQGNSA, per germline. This CDR3 is built from 15 residues. The V end was cut by 4 bases, the J end by 0 bases, with 12 bases between. The full variable domain, completed using reference TRBV7-2 and TRBJ2-5, is GAGVSQSPSNKVTEKGKDVELRCDPISGHTALYWYRQSLGQGLEFLIYFQGNSAPDKSGLPSDRFSAERTGGSVSTLTIQRTQQEDSAVYLCASSSNTGHQETQYFGPGTRLLVL.